These 16 T cell receptor beta chains came from one sample sequenced in a study of long-term antiretroviral therapy in people with HIV. It was version v3.0 of the immunoSEQ assay that was run at survey level. Sequencing used immunoSEQ multiplex PCR; TCRdb keeps in-frame clones, though not all of them. The table includes 25,000 to 30,000 clones, roughly 96% detected once. Here the sequenced sample was unsorted PBMCs, taken 5.3 years after starting antiretroviral therapy. The source is a man under 40 with HIV.

The chain combines TRBV7-9 with TRBJ2-3; D is unresolved. Germline loops: CDR1 SEHNR, CDR2 FQNEAQ (reference sequence). The V end was cut by 1 base, the J end by 7 bases, with 12 bases between. This CDR3 region has 14 residues. The CDR3 here is CASSLVWPRNTQYF. The CDR3 nucleotides read TGTGCCAGCAGCTTAGTGTGGCCGAGGAATACGCAGTATTTT.

The rearrangement uses TRBV19 and TRBJ2-5, with 11 bases fitting TRBD1. This CDR3 contains 15 residues. Germline assignment: CDR1 LNHDA and CDR2 SQIVND (reference sequence). Unmatched junction bases numbered 8, after V lost 6 bases and J lost 5 bases. The CDR3 region is CASSPGTGGFETQYF. The CDR3, as DNA: TGTGCCAGTAGCCCCGGGACAGGGGGTTTCGAGACCCAGTACTTC.

This clone was found once. This sequence joins TRBV7-9 and TRBJ1-5; possible D gene TRBD1, 5 bases. Germline CDR1 is SEHNR and CDR2 is FQNEAQ (reference sequence). V lost 4 bases and J lost 0, with 10 bases in between. CDR3 size: 15 residues. The CDR3 protein is CASSSTAYSNQPQHF. CDR3 nucleotide sequence: TGTGCCAGCAGCTCGACAGCTTATAGCAATCAGCCCCAGCATTTT.

V and J are TRBV25-1 and TRBJ2-7, with D possibly being TRBD1 (6 bases). The germline V and J ends were trimmed by 8 bases and 4 bases, with 12 bases remaining between them. Germline V gives CDR1 MGHDK, CDR2 SYGVNS. The CDR3 runs to 12 residues. The CDR3 is CASSQTGYEQYF. CDR3 nucleotides: TGTGCCAGCTCCCAGACAGGATACGAGCAGTACTTC.

The gene calls are TRBV12-5 and TRBJ2-1; 11 bases agree with TRBD2. The V gene end was trimmed by 1 base and the J gene end by 4 bases; junction bases not matched to a gene: 9. Germline lookup yields CDR1 LGHNT and CDR2 FRNRAP. The length of the CDR3 is 18 residues. CDR3 nucleotides: TGTGCTAGTGGTTTGGACAGGGTAGCGGGGGGGGATTACAATGAGCAGTTCTTC. Amino acid sequence: CASGLDRVAGGDYNEQFF.

The genes are TRBV28 and TRBJ1-5, with TRBD1 identical over 9 bases. J gave up 4 bases and V 5 bases, and 3 bases lay outside the gene matches. Germline values: CDR1 MDHEN, CDR2 SYDVKM. This CDR3 comprises 14 residues. CDR3 in amino acids: CASSGDRANQPQHF. The CDR3 region has the DNA TGTGCCAGCAGTGGGGACAGGGCGAATCAGCCCCAGCATTTT.

The V and J genes are TRBV6-5 and TRBJ2-3, with a possible D match to TRBD1 (5 bases). This CDR3 is built from 14 residues. Germline loops: CDR1 MNHEY, CDR2 SVGAGI. Trimming pared 4 bases from V and 4 bases from J, leaving 12 bases between. The CDR3 here is CASSSGMGADTQYF. As DNA, the CDR3 is TGTGCCAGCAGTTCAGGGATGGGCGCAGATACGCAGTATTTT.

The chain joins TRBV5-1 to TRBJ2-3; weak D call: TRBD2 (6 bases). The V and J ends lost 0 bases and 2 bases respectively, with 7 bases between them. The CDR3 length is 14 residues. Per germline, CDR1 SGHRS and CDR2 YFSETQ. The CDR3 DNA reads as TGCGCCAGCAGCTTGGGGACTACCACAGATACGCAGTATTTT. This sequence encodes CASSLGTTTDTQYF.

The chain couples TRBV7-3 to TRBJ2-5, with 12 positions matching TRBD2. Germline trimming cut 1 base from V and 2 bases from J; bases unmatched to any gene: 11. Germline CDR1 reads SGHTA; CDR2 reads FQGTGA. The CDR3 length is 19 residues. As DNA, the CDR3 is TGTGCCAGCAGCTTAAAGGCGACTAGCGGGAGAGACAATCAAGAGACCCAGTACTTC. It encodes CASSLKATSGRDNQETQYF.

This clone was recorded only once. This sequence joins TRBV2 and TRBJ1-5, with 7 bases that match TRBD1. Trimming cost V 4 bases and J 2 bases; bases outside gene matches: 2. Germline V gene data show CDR1 as SNHLY and CDR2 as FYNNEI. The CDR3 has 14 residues. The CDR3 sequence is CASSVGTGNQPQHF. CDR3 DNA sequence: TGTGCCAGCAGTGTGGGGACAGGCAATCAGCCCCAGCATTTT.

The V call is TRBV28, the J call TRBJ1-2; D possibly corresponds to TRBD1 (6 bases). Germline-derived CDR1 and CDR2 are MDHEN and SYDVKM. This CDR3 is built from 13 residues. V was pared by 3 bases and J by 3 bases, with 8 bases between. CDR3 nucleotide sequence: TGTGCCAGCAGTTTCGGGGGCGACTATGGCTACACCTTC. This encodes CASSFGGDYGYTF.

The chain recombines TRBV27 with TRBJ1-1, with TRBD1 as a possible D gene (5 bases). Trimming shortened V by 6 bases and J by 1 base, and 9 bases separated the two germline ends. The germline V gene has CDR1 MNHEY and CDR2 SMNVEV (reference sequence). The CDR3 runs to 13 residues. The CDR3 DNA sequence: TGTGCCAGCAGGGTGGGGGGGAACACTGAAGCTTTCTTT. This sequence encodes CASRVGGNTEAFF.

CDR3 nucleotide sequence: TGTGCCAGCAGCTTTCTTGGGGTTAACGAGCAGTACTTC. Translating gives CASSFLGVNEQYF. The chain has TRBV7-2 and TRBJ2-7; D gene ambiguous. The CDR3 has 13 amino acids. Trimming shortened V by 3 bases and J by 5 bases, and 11 bases separated the two germline ends. CDR1 is SGHTA and CDR2 is FQGNSA in the germline V gene.

The chain is built from TRBV13 and TRBJ1-2, with D possibly TRBD1 on 5 matching bases. The CDR3 length is 12 residues. Germline CDR1 and CDR2: PRHDT and FYEKMQ (reference sequence). The V end lost 6 bases, the J end lost 4 bases, and 9 bases lay between the germline ends. This CDR3 is CASSSRAYGYTF. The CDR3 DNA reads as TGTGCCAGCAGTTCCAGGGCCTATGGCTACACCTTC.

The chain recombines TRBV7-9 with TRBJ2-2, with D possibly being TRBD1 (6 bases). V was clipped by 2 bases and J by 4 bases, with 20 bases between them. Per germline, CDR1 SEHNR and CDR2 FQNEAQ (reference sequence). The CDR3 is 18 amino acids. Written as DNA, the CDR3 is TGTGCCAGCAGCTTAACCCAGGGGCGATCTAAATCCACCGGGGAGCTGTTTTTT. Residues: CASSLTQGRSKSTGELFF.

V is TRBV30 and J is TRBJ1-4, with no clear D. Germline V CDR1 and CDR2: GTSNPN, SVGIG (reference sequence). The length of the CDR3 is 14 residues. V gave up 0 bases and J gave up 5 bases, with 10 bases separating them. CDR3 sequence: CAWSVGAINEKLFF. The CDR3, as DNA: TGTGCCTGGAGTGTAGGAGCGATAAATGAAAAACTGTTTTTT.